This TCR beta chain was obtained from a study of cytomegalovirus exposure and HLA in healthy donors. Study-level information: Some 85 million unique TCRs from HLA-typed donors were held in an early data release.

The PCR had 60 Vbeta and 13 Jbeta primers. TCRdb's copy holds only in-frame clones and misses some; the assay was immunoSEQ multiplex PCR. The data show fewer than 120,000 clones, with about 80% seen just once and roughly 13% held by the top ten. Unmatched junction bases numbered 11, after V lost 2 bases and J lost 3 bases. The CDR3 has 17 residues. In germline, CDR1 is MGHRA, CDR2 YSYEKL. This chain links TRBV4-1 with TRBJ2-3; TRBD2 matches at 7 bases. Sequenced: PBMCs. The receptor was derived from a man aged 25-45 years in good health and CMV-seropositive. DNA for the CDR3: TGCGCCAGCAGCCAACAACTGCTAGCGGAAACAACAGATACGCAGTATTTT. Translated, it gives CASSQQLLAETTDTQYF.